This T cell receptor (beta chain) derives from a study of blood T cell repertoires in COVID-19 (dated by TCRdb to 2020 to 2021). A note on the overall study: The collaborator samples originated in the United States, Italy and Spain and spanned the acute and convalescent phases of COVID-19. Where available, HLA class I and class II types were taken from metadata supplied by the sample provider and were not determined by assay-based typing. Subjects who had been exposed to COVID-19, were actively infected with it, or had recovered from it provided the deeply sampled blood TCRbeta repertoires that made up the dataset. The repertoires were made available in a free public database intended to serve as a resource for research on the immune response to SARS-CoV-2. Sample metadata almost always included a de-identified subject ID, COVID-19 status, age in years and sex. The prospective study material was composed of cDNA or gDNA derived from T cells, B-cell-depleted T cells, or PBMCs. The samples were drawn from the first 160 participants of the ongoing ImmuneRACE study and from about 1,200 subjects provided by 6 global collaborators. What the authors observed across the whole study: How much clinical and demographic metadata was included differed by source and by participant, and the metadata was provided uncurated.

Collaborating institutions collected whole blood in K2EDTA tubes following their own protocols. For TCRbeta analysis, collaborator samples were shipped as frozen whole blood, as isolated PBMCs, or as DNA extracted from either sample type. This clone was counted once. Its antigen target is currently unknown. No base quality information exists; no much larger clone differs at one position. TCRbeta CDR3 regions were amplified from genomic DNA by means of the immunoSEQ Assay, a bias-controlled multiplex PCR. Regarding the original processing steps: Within the assay, amplification of reference gene primers was used to estimate how many nucleated cells each sample contained. Sequence reads were collapsed and filtered to measure the absolute abundance of every unique TCRbeta CDR3 rearrangement. For each sample, productive Simpson clonality was calculated as the square root of Simpson's diversity index across productive rearrangements. Entries here come from immuneACCESS through TCRdb and include only in-frame sequences with V and J called. Some clones fail to appear in such tables; in the studies checked, an unresolved V gene covers under half of the shortfall, and the cause of the remainder is unknown. That table is the source of V, J and clone size, and D and trimming were worked out from the DNA. The sample includes about 190,000 clones, with roughly 89% observed a single time. Approximately 0.62% of the sample belongs to the ten largest clones.

This sequence was found in a man in his fifties or sixties with acute or convalescent COVID-19. Material: peripheral blood.

The DNA reads TGTGCCAGCAGTGAAACGGATGAAAAACTGTTTTTT. This is translated as CASSETDEKLFF. The rearrangement joined TRBV2 to TRBJ1-4; the D gene cannot be named for sure. V lost 2 bases and J lost 6 bases; the stretch between them is 4 bases long. The germline V gene yields SNHLY for CDR1 and FYNNEI for CDR2. There are 12 amino acids in the CDR3, from cysteine to phenylalanine inclusive. Only the CDR3 DNA stays, 36 bases, in frame from base 1.